These T cell receptor beta chains were read from a single sample in a study of molecular identifiers for immune sequencing clone quantification. In TCRdb, the PCR reads were re-called with MiXCR into one record per CDR3 protein. The table has tens of thousands of distinct CDR3 sequences, about a fifth seen once. The material sequenced was naive CD8+ T cells from blood, with Jurkat cell RNA spiked in. The receptors here all came from a human donor in good health. Some libraries in this study had Jurkat cell RNA spiked in. Each CDR3 is given without its conserved first and last residue. Each record gives: CDR3 protein, J gene, V gene.

ASSLVSGLATEQY	TRBJ2-7	TRBV27
ASSFSWGRESNSPLH	TRBJ1-6	TRBV12-3/TRBV12-4
ASSQELAGGAYEQY	TRBJ2-7	TRBV4-2
ASSTTGELF	TRBJ2-2	TRBV9
ASSLSSTTGELF	TRBJ2-2	TRBV6-2/TRBV6-3
ASSQEGATEAF	TRBJ1-1	TRBV3-1
ASSLRQLQETQY	TRBJ2-5	TRBV7-3
ASSQRAGTYEQY	TRBJ2-7	TRBV4-1
ASSSGTSGRTDTQY	TRBJ2-3	TRBV7-9
AGSQDAGNEQF	TRBJ2-1	TRBV3-1
SARFPNYDEQF	TRBJ2-1	TRBV20-1
ASSQEAGSPLGANVLT	TRBJ2-6	TRBV7-9
ASSLLTSGAYEQY	TRBJ2-7	TRBV14
SVEVYRGLLNEQL	TRBJ2-1	TRBV29-1
ASSPRTSGMSYNEQF	TRBJ2-1	TRBV27
SARDVQGAYNEQF	TRBJ2-1	TRBV20-1
ASSFYGVITGELF	TRBJ2-2	TRBV28
ASSLEDIATNEKLF	TRBJ1-4	TRBV7-2
ASSLADPTSLNEQF	TRBJ2-1	TRBV11-3
ASSLWQGAHEQY	TRBJ2-7	TRBV5-5
ASSDGTSGRGVETQY	TRBJ2-5	TRBV5-4
SASLLGEGYNEQF	TRBJ2-1	TRBV20-1
ASSYGENEAF	TRBJ1-1	TRBV6-5
AISGGGTQNEQF	TRBJ2-1	TRBV10-3
SAPRLEFGETQY	TRBJ2-5	TRBV20-1
SARDILAPNSGNTIY	TRBJ1-3	TRBV20-1
ASSSPGVQETQY	TRBJ2-5	TRBV2
ATSDSDRGNPAGANVLT	TRBJ2-6	TRBV24-1
ASGSDSDRAYQETQY	TRBJ2-5	TRBV12-5
ASSFLSRAVHYGYT	TRBJ1-2	TRBV27
SVQDRESNTGELF	TRBJ2-2	TRBV29-1
ASSLGLAATYEQY	TRBJ2-7	TRBV27
AWTLPPGATEAF	TRBJ1-1	TRBV30
SVPRTEVPRYGYT	TRBJ1-2	TRBV29-1
ASSLGGPALDEQF	TRBJ2-1	TRBV5-1
ASRGLQETQY	TRBJ2-5	TRBV6-6
ASMEGETQY	TRBJ2-5	TRBV2
ASSYRDRGHEAF	TRBJ1-1	TRBV7-6
ASSQESAYEQY	TRBJ2-7	TRBV4-1
SVATTGELF	TRBJ2-2	TRBV29-1
ASRLQGNEAF	TRBJ1-1	TRBV6-5
ASRNTDRPPEKLF	TRBJ1-4	TRBV21-1
ASSLGPDSTYEQY	TRBJ2-7	TRBV5-4
ASSQGEHTGELF	TRBJ2-2	TRBV4-2
ASRGGEEPLRNEEPKLF	TRBJ1-4	TRBV19
SVEGGVGYNEQF	TRBJ2-1	TRBV29-1
ASSQELTLNTEAF	TRBJ1-1	TRBV4-1